The clone carrying this T cell receptor beta chain was seen just once. Its antigen is as yet unknown. The data originate from a study of cytomegalovirus exposure and HLA in healthy donors. Study background: Both the roughly 120 validation repertoires and the approximately 620 first-cohort repertoires used the same platform, as reported by a later analysis.

Findings of the study overall: A later analysis found first-cohort TCR clusters tended to co-occur in the 110 or so validation repertoires. Most TCRs appeared rarely, but some public TCRs recurred in many donors.

V was trimmed by 6 bases and J by 4 bases, leaving 12 bases between them. This CDR3 has 13 amino acids. Germline CDR1 MRHNA, CDR2 SNTAGT. Sequencing used immunoSEQ multiplex PCR; TCRdb keeps in-frame clones, though not all of them. The sample carries around 60,000 clones, 90% to 97% recorded once. The clonotype originates from a woman under 30 in good health and CMV-seronegative. Sequencing was carried out using PBMCs. V usage is TRBV6-4 and J usage is TRBJ1-1, with D possibly being TRBD1 (5 bases). The CDR3 nucleotides read TGTGCCAGCAGCCCCGGAGGGGTCACTGAAGCTTTCTTT. Translated: CASSPGGVTEAFF.